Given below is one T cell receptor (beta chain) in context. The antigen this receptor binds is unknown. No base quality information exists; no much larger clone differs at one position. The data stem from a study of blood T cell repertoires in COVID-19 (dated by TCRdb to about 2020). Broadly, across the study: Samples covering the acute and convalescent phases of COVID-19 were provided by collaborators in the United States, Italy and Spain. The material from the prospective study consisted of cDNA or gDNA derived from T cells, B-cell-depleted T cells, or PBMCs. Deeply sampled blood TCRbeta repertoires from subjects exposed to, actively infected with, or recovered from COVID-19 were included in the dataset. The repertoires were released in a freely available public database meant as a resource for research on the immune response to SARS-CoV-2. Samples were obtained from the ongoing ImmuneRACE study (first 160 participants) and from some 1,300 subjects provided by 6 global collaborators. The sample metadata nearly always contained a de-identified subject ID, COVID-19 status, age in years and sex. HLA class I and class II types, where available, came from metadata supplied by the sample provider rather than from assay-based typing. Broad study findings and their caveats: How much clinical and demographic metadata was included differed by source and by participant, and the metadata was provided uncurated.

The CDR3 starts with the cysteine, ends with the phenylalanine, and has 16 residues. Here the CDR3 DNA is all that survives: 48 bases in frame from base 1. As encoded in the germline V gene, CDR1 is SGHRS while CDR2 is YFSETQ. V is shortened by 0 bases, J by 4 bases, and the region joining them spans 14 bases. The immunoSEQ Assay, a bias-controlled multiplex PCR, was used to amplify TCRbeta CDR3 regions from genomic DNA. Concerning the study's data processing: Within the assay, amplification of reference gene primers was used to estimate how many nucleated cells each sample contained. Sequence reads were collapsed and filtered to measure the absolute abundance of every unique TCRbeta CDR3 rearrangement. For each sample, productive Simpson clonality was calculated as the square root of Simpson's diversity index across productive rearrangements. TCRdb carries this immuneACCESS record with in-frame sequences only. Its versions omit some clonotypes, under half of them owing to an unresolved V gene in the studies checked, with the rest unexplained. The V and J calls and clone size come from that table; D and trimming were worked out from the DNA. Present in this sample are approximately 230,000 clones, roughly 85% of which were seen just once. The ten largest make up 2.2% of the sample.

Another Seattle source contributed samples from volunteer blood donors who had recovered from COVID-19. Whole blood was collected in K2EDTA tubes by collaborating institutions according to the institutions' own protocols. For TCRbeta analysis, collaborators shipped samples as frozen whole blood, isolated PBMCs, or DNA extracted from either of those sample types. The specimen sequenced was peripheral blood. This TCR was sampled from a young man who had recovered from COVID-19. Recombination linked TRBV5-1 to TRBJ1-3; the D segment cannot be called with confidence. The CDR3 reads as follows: CASSLAGEVAGNTIYF. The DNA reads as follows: TGCGCCAGCAGCTTGGCCGGGGAGGTTGCAGGAAACACCATATATTTT.